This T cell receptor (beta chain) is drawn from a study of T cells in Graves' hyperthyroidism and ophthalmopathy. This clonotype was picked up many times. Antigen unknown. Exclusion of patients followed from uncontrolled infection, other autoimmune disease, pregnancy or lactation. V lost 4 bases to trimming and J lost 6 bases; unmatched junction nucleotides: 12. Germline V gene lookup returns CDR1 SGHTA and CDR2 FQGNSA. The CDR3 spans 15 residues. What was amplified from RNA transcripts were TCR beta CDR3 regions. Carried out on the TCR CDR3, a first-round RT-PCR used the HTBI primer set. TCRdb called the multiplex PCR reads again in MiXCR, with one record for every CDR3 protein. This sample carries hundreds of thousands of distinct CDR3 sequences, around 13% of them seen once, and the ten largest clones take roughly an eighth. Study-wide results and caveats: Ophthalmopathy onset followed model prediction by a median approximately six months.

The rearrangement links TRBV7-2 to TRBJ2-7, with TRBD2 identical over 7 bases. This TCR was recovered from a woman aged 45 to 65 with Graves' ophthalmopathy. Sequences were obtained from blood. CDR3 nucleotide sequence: TGTGCCAGCAGCTCTCAAGGTCAAGCGGGAATCGAGCAGTACTTC. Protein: CASSSQGQAGIEQYF.